This T cell receptor beta chain originates from a study of cytomegalovirus exposure and HLA in healthy donors. Study-wide findings and caveats: It was reportedly the case that the classifier diagnosed cytomegalovirus status with high specificity and sensitivity. TCR beta chain V- and J-gene trimming was linked, in a later analysis, to a missense variant in DCLRE1C.

Each donor's status was that of a healthy bone marrow donor. As regards this clone: What it binds is not known.

The CDR3 runs 13 residues. V shed 2 bases and J shed 4 bases, with 6 bases lying between them. Germline assignment: CDR1 SGHRS and CDR2 YFSETQ. The study ran its PCR with 60 Vbeta and 13 Jbeta primers. In the authors' methods: Per a later analysis, the number of unique TCR beta chains was roughly 80 million, of which around 9.9 million were shared. Data came from immunoSEQ multiplex PCR; TCRdb stores just in-frame clones and leaves some out. V and J calls and clone size come straight from that table; D and trimming were deduced from the DNA. This sample has over 75,000 clones, with approximately 86% found just once.

The V call is TRBV5-1, the J call TRBJ1-4; tentative D call: TRBD1 (5 bases). The material sequenced was PBMCs. The TCR sequence derives from a man between 25 and 39 years old in good health and CMV-seropositive. Written as DNA, the CDR3 is TGCGCCAGCAGCTTAAGGGGTAATGAAAAACTGTTTTTT. It codes for CASSLRGNEKLFF.